This T cell receptor beta chain was obtained from a study of blood T cell repertoires in COVID-19. Study-wide context: Sites across the United States, Italy and Spain contributed samples from acute and convalescent COVID-19. From T cells, B-cell-depleted T cells, or PBMCs came the material, which was cDNA or gDNA.

Original data processing: Nucleated cell counts were estimated from reference gene primer amplification. TCRdb's table, derived via immunoSEQ multiplex PCR, lists solely in-frame clones and lacks some. The V and J calls and clone size are taken from that table; D and trimming were inferred from the DNA. The sample comprises fewer than 150,000 clones, around 85% of which are singletons, and around 16% rests with the top ten. This CDR3 region has 19 residues. Trimming cost V 4 bases and J 4 bases; bases outside gene matches: 18. The rearrangement joins TRBV23-1 to TRBJ2-1, with TRBD1 matching 8 bases. TRBV23-1 belongs to the ORF category, with a function that is uncertain. The receptor comes from a woman between 45 and 65 years old who had recovered from COVID-19. Specimen: peripheral blood. In DNA, the CDR3 is TGCGCCAGCAGTCTAGAGGGCATTAGGACAGGGCGATATTACAATGAGCAGTTCTTC. Its translation: CASSLEGIRTGRYYNEQFF.